What follows describes a single T cell receptor beta chain. Its antigen is not yet known. The sample holds no much larger clone one base away, and base qualities are not on file. This specimen belongs to a study of blood T cell repertoires in COVID-19 (dated by TCRdb to the early 2020s). Describing the broader study: Samples from collaborators originated in the United States, Italy and Spain and spanned both the acute and convalescent phases of COVID-19. The prospective study material was composed of cDNA or gDNA derived from T cells, B-cell-depleted T cells, or PBMCs. Subjects who had been exposed to COVID-19, were actively infected with it, or had recovered from it provided the deeply sampled blood TCRbeta repertoires that made up the dataset. The repertoires were made available in a free public database intended to serve as a resource for research on the immune response to SARS-CoV-2. Samples were obtained from the ongoing ImmuneRACE study (first 160 participants) and from about 1,300 subjects provided by 6 global collaborators. Nearly every sample came with metadata listing a de-identified subject ID, COVID-19 status, age in years and sex. HLA class I and class II types, where available, came from metadata supplied by the sample provider rather than from assay-based typing. The research as a whole found: The amount of clinical and demographic metadata varied by source and participant and was provided uncurated.

The immunoSEQ Assay, a bias-controlled multiplex PCR, was used to amplify TCRbeta CDR3 regions from genomic DNA. In the paper's pipeline: Within the assay, amplification of reference gene primers was used to estimate how many nucleated cells each sample contained. To quantify the absolute abundance of each unique TCRbeta CDR3 rearrangement, sequence reads were collapsed and filtered. For each sample, productive Simpson clonality was calculated by taking the square root of Simpson's diversity index across productive rearrangements. TCRdb mirrors the immuneACCESS table, restricted to in-frame sequences. Some clones are absent from its copies; in checked studies, under half trace to an unresolved V gene, and the reason for the others is unknown. That table is the source of V, J and clone size, and D and trimming were worked out from the DNA. A total of 200,000 to 250,000 clones appear in this sample, about 82% of them only once. Of the sample, roughly 10% falls within the top ten clones.

A distance of 10 bases separates the germline ends of V and J, which lose 2 bases and 8 bases respectively. CDR1 and CDR2 (ENHRY, SYGVKD) derive from the germline V gene. From the cysteine up to the phenylalanine, the CDR3 has a length of 14 residues. The CDR3 DNA has 42 bases and is translated from base 1. Whole blood was collected in K2EDTA tubes by collaborating institutions according to the institutions' own protocols. For TCRbeta analysis, collaborators shipped samples in one of three forms: frozen whole blood, isolated PBMCs, or DNA extracted from either of those sample types. The receptor was derived from a woman of 80 years or more with acute or convalescent COVID-19. This sequence uses TRBV10-3 and TRBJ1-6, with the D gene not clear enough to name. Sequencing used peripheral blood. The bases are TGTGCCATCAGTGAGGCGGCGGGGTATTCACCCCTCCACTTT. Its product reads: CAISEAAGYSPLHF.